Listed below are T cell receptor beta chains from one sample, sequenced in a study of metastatic and nonmetastatic thyroid tumors. With MiXCR, TCRdb called clones anew from the PCR reads. Among around 26,000 clones listed, around 20% were seen once. Sequencing was performed on adjacent normal tissue. These TCRs come from a female donor with papillary thyroid cancer or a benign thyroid nodule (not recorded which). Some clones in this sample may be carry-over from other donors' samples. Each CDR3 is given with its conserved first and last residue. Fields, in order: V gene, J gene, D gene, clone size, CDR3 length, CDR3 DNA, CDR3 protein. The D gene is left open where the match is weak. The size entry is marked missing in some rows and otherwise reads once, few, many or a size class.

V: TRBV27; J: TRBJ2-1; D: -; size: medium-sized; length: 16; DNA: TGTGCCAGCAGTTTAGGGTACACGCCGGGCTACAATGAGCAGTTCTTC; CDR3: CASSLGYTPGYNEQFF
V: TRBV6-1; J: TRBJ2-2; D: -; size: medium-sized; length: 14; DNA: TGTGCCAGCAGGAATCTAGCAGCCACCGGGGAGCTGTTTTTT; CDR3: CASRNLAATGELFF
V: TRBV20-1; J: TRBJ2-3; D: TRBD1; size: many; length: 14; DNA: TGCAGTGCTAGAGGGACAGGGATCACAGATACGCAGTATTTT; CDR3: CSARGTGITDTQYF
V: TRBV7-6; J: TRBJ2-3; D: TRBD2; size: many; length: 18; DNA: TGTGCCAGCAGCTTAGGACTAGCGGGAGGGCAGTTCACAGATACGCAGTATTTT; CDR3: CASSLGLAGGQFTDTQYF
V: TRBV4-1; J: TRBJ1-6; D: TRBD1; size: many; length: 16; DNA: TGCGCCAGCAGCCGAGATCCGGGACAGAATAATTCACCCCTCCACTTT; CDR3: CASSRDPGQNNSPLHF
V: TRBV4-3; J: TRBJ1-5; D: TRBD1; size: -; length: 14; DNA: TGCGCCAGCAGCCAAGAACAGGGGCATCAGCCCCAGCATTTT; CDR3: CASSQEQGHQPQHF
V: TRBV20-1; J: TRBJ2-2; D: -; size: -; length: 14; DNA: TGCAGTGCTAGGGACTTTCAACACACCGGGGAGCTGTTTTTT; CDR3: CSARDFQHTGELFF
V: TRBV12-3/TRBV12-4; J: TRBJ2-5; D: -; size: many; length: 15; DNA: TGTGCCAGCAGTCCAGACAGCCGGCCCCAAGAGACCCAGTACTTC; CDR3: CASSPDSRPQETQYF
V: TRBV7-6; J: TRBJ1-1; D: -; size: many; length: 13; DNA: TGTGCCAGCAGCTTAAGTATGAACACTGAAGCTTTCTTT; CDR3: CASSLSMNTEAFF
V: TRBV11-3; J: TRBJ2-5; D: -; size: -; length: 15; DNA: TGTGCCAGTAGCTTAGGAGGGACGGTCCAAGAGACCCAGTACTTC; CDR3: CASSLGGTVQETQYF
V: TRBV19; J: TRBJ2-6; D: -; size: -; length: 18; DNA: TGTGCCAGTAACGGCACGTCCCCTGGTCGTGGTGAGGCCAACGTCCTGACTTTC; CDR3: CASNGTSPGRGEANVLTF
V: TRBV5-1; J: TRBJ2-7; D: -; size: -; length: 13; DNA: TGCGCCAGCAGCTTGGGTCAGTACTACGAGCAGTACTTC; CDR3: CASSLGQYYEQYF
V: TRBV3-1; J: TRBJ2-7; D: -; size: many; length: 13; DNA: TGTGCCAGCAGCCAACAGGACAGGGGACTAGCTCTCTTC; CDR3: CASSQQDRGLALF
V: TRBV4-2; J: TRBJ1-5; D: -; size: many; length: 15; DNA: TGTGCCAGCAGCCTCAGGGAAGGGTCAGATCAGCCCCAGCATTTT; CDR3: CASSLREGSDQPQHF
V: TRBV5-1; J: TRBJ2-2; D: TRBD2; size: -; length: 15; DNA: TGCGCCAACAGCCCTAGCGGGCAGAACACCGGGGAGCTGTTTTTT; CDR3: CANSPSGQNTGELFF
V: TRBV10-2; J: TRBJ1-5; D: TRBD1; size: few; length: 14; DNA: TGCGCCAGCAGCGACAGGGGGATCAATCAGCCCCAGCATTTT; CDR3: CASSDRGINQPQHF
V: TRBV3-1; J: TRBJ1-1; D: -; size: many; length: 13; DNA: TGTGCCAGCAGCCAAGGGAGGCGTGGAGAAGCTTTCTTT; CDR3: CASSQGRRGEAFF